This T cell receptor (beta chain) was profiled in a study of T cell responses to AZD1222 COVID-19 vaccine. General study results and limits: Possibly, clonal diversity was underestimated; donors were largely white British and included more females. At 160-218 and 743-854, vaccine-associated CD4 TCRs were dominant, and they spanned spike. Without day 14 samples, only post-peak T cell repertoires were studied.

Remarks on this clone: Its antigen is undetermined.

The V end was cut by 3 bases, the J end by 6 bases, with 8 bases between. The CDR3 spans 12 residues. Per the germline V gene, CDR1 is LNHNV and CDR2 is YYDKDF (reference sequence). Clones were sequenced by immunoSEQ multiplex PCR, and TCRdb holds only the in-frame ones, with some missing. The data contain over 130,000 clones, 75% to 95% of them singletons. Second-dose timings of about 4 or about 12 weeks were pooled. This chain joins TRBV15 and TRBJ2-5; D not resolved. The sample here was peripheral blood, taken 28 days after the second AZD1222 dose. The TCR originated in an adult who received the AZD1222 COVID-19 vaccine. CDR3 sequence: CATSSPPKTQYF. The CDR3 region has the DNA TGTGCCACCAGCAGCCCCCCAAAGACCCAGTACTTC.